This T cell receptor beta chain was observed in a study of T cells after yellow fever vaccination. Study outcomes and limitations: Reappearing after the booster were most of the clones from primary vaccination (around 96% CD4, around 90% CD8).

The CDR3 consists of 12 residues. V lost 6 bases to trimming and J lost 6 bases, with 11 bases between them. CDR1 and CDR2 from the germline V gene are LGHNA and YNFKEQ. A note on this clonotype: The antigen is not known.

TCRdb reanalysed the 5' RACE reads using MiXCR and keeps one entry per CDR3 protein. The sample holds some 290,000 distinct CDR3 sequences; roughly 10% are singletons and the top ten take about 3%. The origin of this receptor is a man aged 18 to 30 who received the YFV17D yellow fever vaccine. The sample here was CD4+ T cells sorted from PBMCs, taken 45 days after the yellow fever booster vaccination. The chain couples TRBV4-2 to TRBJ1-1; maybe TRBD1 (6 bases). In nucleotides, the CDR3 is TGTGCCAGCAGTCAACAGGGTCCTGAAGCTTTCTTT. It yields the protein CASSQQGPEAFF.